The 17 T cell receptor beta chains presented below share a single source sample, sequenced in a study of cytomegalovirus exposure and HLA in healthy donors. The PCR ran on 60 Vbeta and 13 Jbeta primers. Sequenced by immunoSEQ multiplex PCR; TCRdb stores in-frame clones only, minus some. Seen here are about 140,000 clones, 75% observed once, and the top ten hold over 3%. The specimen was PBMCs. The receptors were gathered from a man aged 35 to 55 in good health and CMV-seronegative.

V usage is TRBV27 and J usage is TRBJ1-6, with D perhaps TRBD1 (6 bases). V dropped 0 bases and J dropped 10 bases, with 22 bases sitting between them. Germline loops: CDR1 MNHEY, CDR2 SMNVEV (reference sequence). The CDR3 is 18 residues long. The CDR3, as DNA: TGTGCCAGCAGTTTATCGGCCGGGTCAGGGGTTGGAAACTCACCCCTCCACTTT. Protein product: CASSLSAGSGVGNSPLHF.

This chain joins TRBV7-2 and TRBJ2-5; maybe TRBD2 (7 bases). The V end was cut by 5 bases, the J end by 5 bases, with 18 bases between. This CDR3 is 15 amino acids long. The V gene's germline CDR1 is SGHTA and CDR2 FQGNSA. CDR3 nucleotides: TGTGCCAGCAGCCGTGGGACATCGCGGGGGGAGACCCAGTACTTC. It translates to CASSRGTSRGETQYF.

The table lists this clone with a few counts. V and J are TRBV25-1 and TRBJ1-1; no firm D call. Trimming took off 0 bases at V and 1 base at J, with 12 bases between the two ends. This CDR3 has 16 amino acids. CDR1 is MGHDK and CDR2 is SYGVNS in the germline V gene. The CDR3 is CASSEYPPTANTEAFF. DNA of the CDR3: TGTGCCAGCAGTGAATACCCCCCAACAGCGAACACTGAAGCTTTCTTT. Full variable domain (outside the CDR3, taken from reference TRBV25-1 and TRBJ1-1): EADIYQTPRYLVIGTGKKITLECSQTMGHDKMYWYQQDPGMELHLIHYSYGVNSTEKGDLSSESTVSRIRTEHFPLTLESARPSHTSQYLCASSEYPPTANTEAFFGQGTRLTVV.

The genes are TRBV7-2 and TRBJ1-1; 7 bases agree with TRBD1. The CDR3 contains 16 residues. Germline V lookup: CDR1 SGHTA, CDR2 FQGNSA. V lost 5 bases, J lost 4 bases, and 13 bases stayed unmatched. This CDR3 reads CASSRNAQGSSTEAFF. Here the CDR3 DNA reads TGTGCCAGCAGCAGAAACGCACAGGGGAGTAGCACTGAAGCTTTCTTT.

The chain joins TRBV12-2 to TRBJ2-1; the table's D gene call, TRBD2, was not cross checked with the DNA. TRBV12-2 is noted as a pseudogene. There are 18 residues in the CDR3. CDR3 bases: TGTGCAAGTCGCTTAGCTAAGGGGTGGGCTAGCGGCCACAATGAGCAGTTCTTC. Translation gives CASRLAKGWASGHNEQFF.

J is TRBJ1-2 and V is TRBV2; 11 bases are a match to TRBD1. The V gene's germline CDR1 is SNHLY and CDR2 FYNNEI. The J segment lost 8 bases and the V segment lost 8 bases, leaving 10 bases of the junction unmatched. The CDR3 length is 14 residues. Here the CDR3 DNA reads TGTGCCAGCGCCCAGGACAGGGGGCGCAGGGGCTACACCTTC. Protein product: CASAQDRGRRGYTF.

The chain joins TRBV6-5 to TRBJ1-3; D gene unclear. Trimming shortened V by 0 bases and J by 4 bases, and 4 bases separated the two germline ends. The germline CDR1 and CDR2 sequences are MNHEY and SVGAGI. The CDR3 length is 13 residues. The CDR3 is CASSYSVGNTIYF. CDR3 nucleotide sequence: TGTGCCAGCAGTTACTCCGTCGGAAACACCATATATTTT.

Notes on this clone: In the same sample, other DNA sequences code for this CDR3. The chain joins TRBV28 to TRBJ1-4; 9 bases align to TRBD1. V was pared by 6 bases and J by 7 bases, with 6 bases of the junction left unmatched. Germline V CDR1 and CDR2: MDHEN, SYDVKM. The CDR3 is made up of 14 amino acids. The CDR3 DNA sequence: TGTGCCAGCAGCCTGACAGGGGGAGGTGAAAAACTGTTTTTT. This encodes CASSLTGGGEKLFF.

This clone has only a few counts. The rearrangement links TRBV4-3 to TRBJ2-7; D may be TRBD1 (5 bases). The V gene lost 2 bases and the J gene lost 5 bases, with 10 bases spanning the gap. The V gene's germline CDR1 is LGHNA and CDR2 YSLEER. The CDR3 has 13 amino acids. CDR3 DNA sequence: TGCGCCAGCAGCCAACAACAGGATAACGAGCAGTACTTC. The encoded protein is CASSQQQDNEQYF.

CDR3 sequence reads: CASSPGRGAETQYF. The CDR3, as DNA: TGTGCCAGCAGTCCCGGACGGGGGGCAGAGACCCAGTACTTC. The chain is built from TRBV27 and TRBJ2-5; D is perhaps TRBD2 (7 bases). The V and J ends lost 5 bases and 4 bases respectively, with 14 bases between them. The germline CDR1 and CDR2 sequences are MNHEY and SMNVEV (reference sequence). The CDR3 runs 14 residues.

This clone showed up just once. The chain combines TRBV6-5 with TRBJ1-1; D is unresolved. Germline values: CDR1 MNHEY, CDR2 SVGAGI. Trimming removed 5 bases from V and 5 bases from J, with 12 bases in between. The length of the CDR3 is 13 residues. The CDR3 loop is CASSEVGGTEAFF. The CDR3, as DNA: TGTGCCAGCAGTGAGGTGGGTGGGACTGAAGCTTTCTTT.

This chain connects TRBV6-1 to TRBJ1-4, with D maybe TRBD1 (5 bases). The CDR3 loop spans 14 amino acids. Germline CDR1 reads MNHNS; CDR2 reads SASEGT. Deletions cut 4 bases from V and 8 bases from J, with 14 bases between. The CDR3 DNA reads as TGTGCCAGCAGTGTGGGGGGGGTCCGAGAAAAACTGTTTTTT. Translation gives CASSVGGVREKLFF.

The chain uses TRBV29-1 and TRBJ2-2; D is perhaps TRBD1 (6 bases). V was pared by 5 bases and J by 8 bases, with 21 bases between. This CDR3 spans 15 amino acids. Germline CDR1 reads SQVTM; CDR2 reads ANQGSEA. The CDR3 here is CSVPRPGTWGGELFF. CDR3 in DNA: TGCAGCGTTCCTCGTCCCGGGACATGGGGGGGGGAGCTGTTTTTT.

The chain uses TRBV29-1 and TRBJ2-6; 8 bases fit TRBD1. Per the germline V gene, CDR1 is SQVTM and CDR2 is ANQGSEA. CDR3 length: 17 amino acids. J lost 0 bases, V lost 4 bases, and 8 bases had no gene match. The DNA of the CDR3 is TGCAGCGTTGGGGACAGGTATGCCAGCTCTGGGGCCAACGTCCTGACTTTC. Its protein is CSVGDRYASSGANVLTF.

The chain employs TRBV5-1 and TRBJ2-5; 8 nucleotides align to TRBD2. V shed 0 bases, J shed 1 base, and the junction held 2 bases outside the gene matches. CDR1 SGHRS and CDR2 YFSETQ come from the germline V gene. CDR3 length: 15 residues. The chain's CDR3 is CASSLVAGGQETQYF. The CDR3 DNA reads as TGCGCCAGCAGCTTGGTCGCGGGGGGCCAAGAGACCCAGTACTTC.

J is TRBJ2-3 and V is TRBV19, with 7 positions matching TRBD1. CDR1 and CDR2 from the germline V gene are LNHDA and SQIVND (reference sequence). The CDR3 is made up of 16 amino acids. The V gene end was trimmed by 1 base and the J gene end by 2 bases; junction bases not matched to a gene: 6. DNA of the CDR3: TGTGCCAGTAGTATAGGGTCGACAGGGCCCACAGATACGCAGTATTTT. Its translation is CASSIGSTGPTDTQYF. The variable domain in full, completed from reference TRBV19 and TRBJ2-3, reads DGGITQSPKYLFRKEGQNVTLSCEQNLNHDAMYWYRQDPGQGLRLIYYSQIVNDFQKGDIAEGYSVSREKKESFPLTVTSAQKNPTAFYLCASSIGSTGPTDTQYFGPGTRLTVL.

The rearrangement uses TRBV6-6 and TRBJ2-3; D perhaps matches TRBD1 (6 bases). CDR1 is MNHNY, CDR2 SVGAGI, per germline (reference sequence). V dropped 5 bases and J dropped 4 bases, with 19 bases sitting between them. This CDR3 has 16 residues. The CDR3 coding sequence is TGTGCCAGCAGTACCCCAGGGGTCGTTGGTCCAGATACGCAGTATTTT. Translated: CASSTPGVVGPDTQYF.